These 6 T cell receptor beta chains originate from one sample sequenced in a study of blood T cell repertoires in COVID-19. Using immunoSEQ multiplex PCR, the repertoire was profiled, and TCRdb retains in-frame clones only, with some absent. The sample carries 140,000 to 150,000 clones, roughly 82% recorded once. The material sequenced was peripheral blood. The receptors were sampled from a man aged 55 to 70 with active or convalescent COVID-19.

The chain couples TRBV12-5 to TRBJ2-4; 7 nucleotides align to TRBD1. The CDR3 loop spans 17 amino acids. Germline loops: CDR1 LGHNT, CDR2 FRNRAP. With 1 base clipped from V and 3 bases from J, the junction kept 9 bases outside the gene matches. CDR3 amino acids: CASGLAGDGDSKNIQYF. The DNA of the CDR3 is TGTGCTAGTGGTTTGGCCGGAGACGGGGACAGCAAAAACATTCAGTACTTC.

The table lists this clone with a count of one. J is TRBJ2-1 and V is TRBV27; 14 bases are shared with TRBD2. CDR1 and CDR2 (germline): MNHEY, SMNVEV (reference sequence). The CDR3 sequence is 15 residues long. V was pared by 5 bases and J by 10 bases, with 7 bases of the junction left unmatched. Here the CDR3 reads CASSPGTSGRSEQFF. The DNA of the CDR3 is TGTGCCAGCAGTCCGGGGACTAGCGGGAGAAGCGAGCAGTTCTTC.

This chain uses TRBV6-5 with TRBJ1-1; D is possibly TRBD1 (6 bases). The CDR3 is 14 residues long. V lost 8 bases to trimming and J lost 4 bases, with 17 bases between them. Germline CDR1 and CDR2: MNHEY and SVGAGI. The CDR3 bases are TGTGCCAGCGAAGTGAACAGGGTGGGCACTGAAGCTTTCTTT. The encoded protein is CASEVNRVGTEAFF.

V and J are TRBV5-1 and TRBJ2-3; 10 bases align to TRBD2. The CDR3 consists of 15 residues. Germline loops: CDR1 SGHRS, CDR2 YFSETQ. J lost 6 bases, V lost 0 bases, and 4 bases had no gene match. CDR3 in amino acids: CASSLGLAGEDTQYF. CDR3 nucleotides: TGCGCCAGCAGCTTGGGTCTAGCGGGAGAGGATACGCAGTATTTT.

The chain is built from TRBV6-5 and TRBJ1-3, with 8 bases identical to TRBD1. The V and J ends lost 6 bases and 4 bases, in that order; junction bases with no gene match: 8. The CDR3 has 15 residues. Germline V gene data show CDR1 as MNHEY and CDR2 as SVGAGI. In DNA form, the CDR3 reads TGTGCCAGCAGCTCGACAGGGGCGCCGGGAAACACCATATATTTT. Protein sequence: CASSSTGAPGNTIYF.

The chain couples TRBV5-6 to TRBJ1-1; D ambiguous. This CDR3 is 17 amino acids long. In germline, CDR1 is SGHDT, CDR2 YYEEEE. The V end lost 4 bases, the J end lost 0 bases, and 19 bases lay between the germline ends. CDR3 region: CASSLPSEAGVNTEAFF. The CDR3 DNA is TGTGCCAGCAGCCTACCCTCTGAAGCGGGCGTGAACACTGAAGCTTTCTTT.